Listed below are T cell receptor beta chains from one sample, sequenced in a study of Ad26.COV2.S vaccination and SARS-CoV-2 variants. Produced via immunoSEQ multiplex PCR; TCRdb's table is partial and in-frame only. Of roughly 380,000 clones listed, more than 75% were seen once; the top ten hold 3.6%. The specimen comprised peripheral blood, sampled in a trial of Ad26.COV2.S vaccine versus placebo. These receptors were obtained from a person aged 18-60 years who received the Ad26.COV2.S COVID-19 vaccine or a placebo. CDR3s include the opening cysteine and the closing phenylalanine or tryptophan. A D gene is named only where the DNA matches it firmly. The listing skips clone size in some rows; elsewhere it reads once, few, many or a size class.

v_call	d_call	clone_size	j_call	cdr3_aa	cdr3_nt
TRBV29-1	.	.	TRBJ2-7	CSVRDRALSYEQYF	TGCAGCGTTCGAGACCGGGCCCTATCCTACGAGCAGTACTTC
TRBV7-2	.	.	TRBJ2-1	CASSPNRVGQFF	TGTGCCAGCAGCCCTAACAGGGTAGGGCAGTTCTTC
TRBV27	.	.	TRBJ2-7	CASSRRGDPYEQYF	TGTGCCAGCTCTCGGAGGGGGGACCCCTACGAGCAGTACTTC
TRBV5-1	.	.	TRBJ2-7	CASSLRGQARPRTYEQYF	TGCGCCAGCAGCTTAAGAGGGCAGGCCCGACCTCGGACCTACGAGCAGTACTTC
TRBV7-2	TRBD2	once	TRBJ2-2	CASPRAGGWTNTGELFF	TGTGCCAGCCCTCGCGCGGGGGGTTGGACGAACACCGGGGAGCTGTTTTTT
TRBV6-5	.	.	TRBJ1-5	CASSRLNQPQHF	TGTGCCAGCAGCCGGTTAAATCAGCCCCAGCATTTT
TRBV4-2	.	.	TRBJ1-2	CASSQDIGPGYTF	TGTGCCAGCAGCCAAGATATAGGGCCAGGCTACACCTTC
TRBV10-2	.	few	TRBJ2-3	CASSEAGTDTQYF	TGCGCCAGCAGTGAGGCAGGAACAGATACGCAGTATTTT
TRBV5-1	TRBD1	.	TRBJ1-2	CASSFTGGSDGYTF	TGCGCCAGCAGCTTCACAGGGGGTTCTGATGGCTACACCTTC
TRBV3-1/TRBV3-2	TRBD2	.	TRBJ2-7	CASSQGLAGYEQYF	TGTGCCAGCAGCCAAGGACTAGCGGGCTACGAGCAGTACTTC
TRBV11-2	.	.	TRBJ2-2	CASSSDTQGRTGELFF	TGTGCCAGCAGCTCCGACACACAGGGCCGCACCGGGGAGCTGTTTTTT
TRBV18	.	.	TRBJ1-1	CASSPNTGPNTEAFF	TGTGCCAGCTCACCGAATACAGGGCCGAACACTGAAGCTTTCTTT
TRBV12-3/TRBV12-4	.	.	TRBJ1-3	CASSLQGNTIYF	TGTGCCAGCAGTCTCCAGGGAAACACCATATATTTT
TRBV5-5	.	.	TRBJ1-4	CASSLSGQEDEKLFF	TGTGCCAGCAGCTTGTCGGGGCAGGAGGATGAAAAACTGTTTTTT
TRBV6-4	.	many	TRBJ1-2	CASSPGLGNYGYTF	TGTGCCAGCAGCCCGGGCCTAGGGAACTATGGCTACACCTTC
TRBV2	.	once	TRBJ2-7	CASSEPASGAKLGDHF	TGTGCCAGCAGTGAACCGGCAAGCGGAGCCAAACTTGGGGACCACTTC
TRBV19	.	.	TRBJ1-2	CASSPDGGEGHYGYTF	TGTGCCAGTAGTCCCGACGGGGGGGAAGGACACTATGGCTACACCTTC
TRBV7-9	TRBD2	.	TRBJ2-5	CASSLGLGLKETQYF	TGTGCCAGCAGCTTGGGACTAGGACTTAAAGAGACCCAGTACTTC
TRBV2	.	.	TRBJ2-2	CASSATNTGELFF	TGTGCCAGCAGTGCTACGAACACCGGGGAGCTGTTTTTT
TRBV6-6	TRBD2	.	TRBJ2-3	CASSPSGGGTDTQYF	TGTGCCAGCAGTCCCAGCGGGGGTGGTACAGATACGCAGTATTTT
TRBV11-2	.	once	TRBJ1-3	CASSPTAGGGNTIYF	TGTGCCAGCAGCCCAACGGCGGGAGGAGGAAACACCATATATTTT
TRBV9	.	once	TRBJ2-1	CASSVISTDNNEQFF	TGTGCCAGCAGCGTAATTTCGACGGACAACAATGAGCAGTTCTTC
TRBV21-1	.	.	TRBJ2-2	CASSKGSDTVAGELFF	TGTGCCAGCAGCAAAGGGTCAGATACCGTGGCCGGGGAGCTGTTTTTT
TRBV30	.	once	TRBJ1-2	CAWKTAGYTF	TGTGCCTGGAAGACGGCCGGCTACACCTTC
TRBV3-1/TRBV3-2	TRBD1	.	TRBJ2-7	CASSRGQLIYEQYF	TGTGCCAGCAGCCGGGGACAGCTCATCTACGAGCAGTACTTC
TRBV4-3	.	.	TRBJ1-1	CASSHKRGGTEAFF	TGCGCCAGCAGCCATAAAAGGGGAGGGACTGAAGCTTTCTTT
TRBV7-3	.	few	TRBJ1-6	CASRTLRGRDAQSSYNSPLHF	TGTGCCAGCAGAACCCTACGGGGACGGGATGCCCAAAGCTCCTATAATTCACCCCTCCACTTT
TRBV7-6	.	.	TRBJ1-1	CASSLARVVDTEAFF	TGTGCCAGCAGCTTAGCGCGGGTGGTAGACACTGAAGCTTTCTTT
TRBV29-1	.	.	TRBJ1-2	CSVDQYRGYGYTF	TGCAGCGTTGATCAATACCGAGGCTATGGCTACACCTTC
TRBV28	.	.	TRBJ1-2	CASSFLGGAKGGYTF	TGTGCCAGCAGCTTTCTGGGAGGGGCTAAGGGAGGCTACACCTTC
TRBV5-6	.	.	TRBJ2-7	CASSLRLGYEQYF	TGTGCCAGCAGCTTGCGATTGGGCTACGAGCAGTACTTC
TRBV11-2	.	once	TRBJ1-5	CASSLDVTNQPQHF	TGTGCCAGCAGCTTAGACGTCACGAATCAGCCCCAGCATTTT
TRBV4-3	TRBD1	few	TRBJ2-7	CASSQGQGVNYEQYF	TGCGCCAGCAGCCAAGGACAGGGTGTCAACTACGAGCAGTACTTC
TRBV7-2	.	.	TRBJ1-2	CASSLGRGELIYTF	TGTGCCAGCAGCTTAGGAAGAGGGGAACTAATCTACACCTTC
TRBV7-3	TRBD2	.	TRBJ2-1	CASSLLLAGYNEQFF	TGTGCCAGCAGCTTGTTGCTAGCGGGGTACAATGAGCAGTTCTTC
TRBV7-9	TRBD2	.	TRBJ2-1	CASSFDSGGAYNEQFF	TGTGCCAGCAGCTTTGATAGCGGGGGGGCCTACAATGAGCAGTTCTTC
TRBV3-1/TRBV3-2	.	.	TRBJ2-6	CASRQIGKRRGSGANVLTF	TGTGCCAGCAGGCAGATTGGTAAACGGAGGGGCTCTGGGGCCAACGTCCTGACTTTC
TRBV11-3	TRBD2	.	TRBJ2-3	CASSFERGSTDTQYF	TGTGCCAGCAGCTTTGAGCGGGGGAGCACAGATACGCAGTATTTT
TRBV10-3	.	.	TRBJ2-3	CAISVMGDTQYF	TGTGCCATCAGCGTCATGGGAGATACGCAGTATTTT
TRBV27	.	.	TRBJ2-7	CASTGLGVGGASQYF	TGTGCCAGCACAGGATTAGGGGTAGGGGGAGCCTCGCAGTACTTC
TRBV4-3	.	.	TRBJ2-7	CASSQDRDWAGPYEQYF	TGCGCCAGCAGCCAAGATCGAGACTGGGCGGGCCCCTACGAGCAGTACTTC
TRBV19	.	.	TRBJ2-1	CASSSSTGSSYNEQFF	TGTGCCAGTAGTTCGTCTACAGGGAGCTCCTACAATGAGCAGTTCTTC
TRBV18	.	.	TRBJ2-7	CASSTDSSYEQYF	TGTGCCAGCTCAACAGACAGTTCCTACGAGCAGTACTTC
TRBV7-9	.	.	TRBJ1-4	CASSLAEQPGEKLFF	TGTGCCAGCAGCTTAGCGGAACAGCCCGGTGAGAAACTGTTTTTT
TRBV19	.	.	TRBJ2-3	CASSPRASTDTQYF	TGTGCCAGTAGTCCGCGGGCTAGCACAGATACGCAGTATTTT
TRBV19	.	.	TRBJ2-7	CASSAGFGSYEQYF	TGTGCCAGTAGTGCAGGGTTCGGGTCCTACGAGCAGTACTTC
TRBV11-2	TRBD2	once	TRBJ2-5	CASSALAVPETQYF	TGTGCCAGCAGCGCGCTAGCGGTCCCGGAGACCCAGTACTTC
TRBV4-2	TRBD2	.	TRBJ2-3	CASSQDDPSGGTDTQYF	TGTGCCAGCAGCCAAGATGACCCTAGCGGGGGAACAGATACGCAGTATTTT
TRBV7-3	.	.	TRBJ2-1	CASSLTVGGFSYNEQFF	TGTGCCAGCAGCTTAACAGTAGGTGGTTTCTCCTACAATGAGCAGTTCTTC
TRBV4-3	.	.	TRBJ2-5	CASSQPGLGEETQYF	TGCGCCAGCAGCCAACCCGGACTGGGAGAAGAGACCCAGTACTTC
TRBV27	.	few	TRBJ2-1	CASSLGGWGLNEQFF	TGTGCCAGCAGTTTAGGTGGCTGGGGTTTGAATGAGCAGTTCTTC
TRBV6-5	.	.	TRBJ2-7	CASSYSRYYEQYF	TGTGCCAGCAGTTACTCGAGATATTACGAGCAGTACTTC
TRBV5-4	.	.	TRBJ1-1	CASSPGGPEAFF	TGTGCCAGCAGCCCGGGGGGCCCTGAAGCTTTCTTT